This T cell receptor beta chain was sequenced during a study of blood T cell repertoires in COVID-19. The age range of participants was 18 to 89 years, with residence in more than 20 US areas. Sequencing was performed with immunoSEQ multiplex PCR; in TCRdb, only in-frame clones are kept and a portion is missing. The sample yields some 340,000 clones, 75% to 90% seen once. As to this clone: The sample carries other DNA sequences with the same CDR3.

The CDR3 has 13 residues. The germline CDR1 and CDR2 sequences are SGHRS and YFSETQ. V lost 1 base and J 4 bases, leaving 6 bases between the germline ends. This sequence originates from a woman aged 45-60 years who had recovered from COVID-19. The specimen sequenced was PBMCs or T cells enriched from blood (not recorded which). The genes are TRBV5-1 and TRBJ2-1; D unclear. This CDR3 reads CASSLPGYNEQFF. In DNA form, the CDR3 reads TGCGCCAGCAGCTTGCCCGGTTACAATGAGCAGTTCTTC.